These 7 T cell receptor beta chains originate from one sample sequenced in a study of T-cell reconstitution after alpha-beta-depleted transplantation in children. A library of TCRbeta sequences, prepared with unique molecular identifiers, was generated. From the PCR reads, TCRdb called clonotypes with MiXCR, one entry per CDR3 protein. The table lists about 830,000 distinct CDR3 sequences, approximately 15% of them singletons, with approximately 4.5% in the top ten. The sample consisted of PBMCs, mostly from graft donor cells, taken 360 days after TCRalphabeta/CD19-depleted stem cell transplant. These receptors all come from a male patient under 18 who had a stem cell transplant for acute lymphoblastic leukemia, so the T cells may come from the graft donor.

This clonotype occurred a few times. This sequence joins TRBV19 and TRBJ2-1, with 7 bases identical to TRBD2. This CDR3 has 14 residues. CDR1 LNHDA and CDR2 SQIVND come from the germline V gene (reference sequence). V dropped 4 bases and J dropped 8; count of bases not matched to a gene: 8. The DNA for the CDR3 is TGTGCCAGTAGTACTCGATTCGGGGGGTATGAGCAGTTCTTC. Residues: CASSTRFGGYEQFF.

The table lists this clonotype with a few counts. The V and J genes are TRBV5-6 and TRBJ2-3, with D unresolved. Germline lookup yields CDR1 SGHDT and CDR2 YYEEEE. Trimming pared 1 base from V and 1 base from J, leaving 16 bases between. This CDR3 has 17 amino acids. CDR3 amino acids: CASSLRIRFGGTDTQYF. CDR3 nucleotides: TGTGCCAGCAGCTTGAGGATTAGATTTGGGGGCACAGATACGCAGTATTTT.

This CDR3 reads CSVYRDANTGELFF. The DNA of the CDR3 is TGCAGTGTATACCGGGATGCGAACACCGGGGAGCTGTTTTTT. The rearrangement uses TRBV20-1 and TRBJ2-2; D is possibly TRBD2 (5 bases). From germline, CDR1 is DFQATT and CDR2 SNEGSKA (reference sequence). V lost 7 bases and J 0 bases, leaving 12 bases between the germline ends. This CDR3 comprises 14 residues.

This clonotype was recorded many times. The chain has TRBV3-1 and TRBJ2-7, with D hard to call. Deletions cut 0 bases from V and 7 bases from J, with 13 bases between. CDR1 is LGHDT and CDR2 is YNNKEL in the germline V gene (reference sequence). This CDR3 spans 14 amino acids. The CDR3 DNA reads TGTGCCAGCAGCCAAGAGTTCCGGGTTTGGGAGCAGTACTTC. Encoded protein: CASSQEFRVWEQYF.

The sample holds many counts of this clonotype. The V and J genes are TRBV5-1 and TRBJ1-2, with no clear D. Trimming cost V 4 bases and J 4 bases, with 8 bases left between them. Germline V gives CDR1 SGHRS, CDR2 YFSETQ. This CDR3 contains 12 residues. This chain's CDR3 is CASSSPGYGYTF. In DNA form, the CDR3 reads TGCGCCAGCAGCAGCCCGGGCTATGGCTACACCTTC.

This chain connects TRBV29-1 to TRBJ2-3; 8 positions match TRBD2. CDR1 is SQVTM and CDR2 is ANQGSEA in the germline V gene. The length of the CDR3 is 15 residues. With 4 bases clipped from V and 10 bases from J, the junction kept 16 bases outside the gene matches. The CDR3 DNA follows: TGCAGCGTTGCGAGCGGGAGTAACCTCCTTAAAGCGCAGTATTTT. It codes for CSVASGSNLLKAQYF.

This clonotype was found many times. The chain joins TRBV12-3 or TRBV12-4 to TRBJ1-1, with TRBD1 as a possible D gene (6 bases). Trimming pared 5 bases from V and 4 bases from J, leaving 14 bases between. The CDR3 length is 14 residues. The CDR3 DNA reads as TGTGCCAGCAGTCCCGATGGGGGGGCCACTGAAGCTTTCTTT. Protein product: CASSPDGGATEAFF.